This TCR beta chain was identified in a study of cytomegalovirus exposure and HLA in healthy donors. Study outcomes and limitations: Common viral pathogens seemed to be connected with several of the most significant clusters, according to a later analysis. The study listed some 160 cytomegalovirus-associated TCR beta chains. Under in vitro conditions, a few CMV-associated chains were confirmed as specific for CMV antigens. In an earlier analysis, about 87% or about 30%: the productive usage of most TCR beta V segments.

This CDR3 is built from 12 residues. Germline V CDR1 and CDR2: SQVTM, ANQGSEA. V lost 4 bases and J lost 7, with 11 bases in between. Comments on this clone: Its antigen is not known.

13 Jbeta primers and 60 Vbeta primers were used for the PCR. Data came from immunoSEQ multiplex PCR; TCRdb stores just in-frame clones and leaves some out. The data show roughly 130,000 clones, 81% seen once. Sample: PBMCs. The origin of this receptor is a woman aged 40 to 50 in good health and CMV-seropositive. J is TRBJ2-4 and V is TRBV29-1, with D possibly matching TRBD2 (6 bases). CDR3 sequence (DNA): TGCAGCGTTGTGGAGGGGACGAACATTCAGTACTTC. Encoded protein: CSVVEGTNIQYF. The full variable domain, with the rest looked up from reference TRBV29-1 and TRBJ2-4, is SAVISQKPSRDICQRGTSLTIQCQVDSQVTMMFWYRQQPGQSLTLIATANQGSEATYESGFVIDKFPISRPNLTFSTLTVSNMSPEDSSIYLCSVVEGTNIQYFGAGTRLSVL.